This T cell receptor beta chain was sequenced in a study of T cells in localized non-small cell lung cancer. Measured with immunoSEQ multiplex PCR; TCRdb has only the in-frame clones, and not every one. The sample lists some 5,600 clones, around 60% occurring once. CDR1 LNHDA and CDR2 SQIVND come from the germline V gene (reference sequence). CDR3 length equals 12 residues. The germline V and J ends were trimmed by 4 bases and 3 bases, with 7 bases remaining between them. This chain links TRBV19 with TRBJ2-7; D not resolved. The sequencing used lymph node tissue, collected before any cancer treatment. The TCR originated in a male donor at least 60 years old with stage I squamous cell lung carcinoma. CDR3 nucleotide sequence: TGTGCCAGTAGTACTTCAGGCTACGAGCAGTACTTC. It yields the protein CASSTSGYEQYF.